This T cell receptor beta chain was identified during a study of T cell responses to AZD1222 COVID-19 vaccine. Some clones are missing from TCRdb's copy, which holds only in-frame ones; the method was immunoSEQ multiplex PCR. The data contain tens of thousands of clones, over 75% of them singletons. In this sample, this clone turned up a few times. Its specificity is unknown. Study-level results: Increased Spike-specific TCR breadth and depth were observed after two AZD1222 doses.

Germline V gene data show CDR1 as SEHNR and CDR2 as FQNEAQ (reference sequence). The CDR3 consists of 14 residues. V was cut by 7 bases and J by 7 bases, with 16 bases left in between. The chain carries TRBV7-9 and TRBJ2-2; D is unresolved. The sequences come from peripheral blood, collected 28 days after the second AZD1222 dose. The clonotype originates from an adult who received the AZD1222 COVID-19 vaccine. CDR3 sequence (DNA): TGTGCCAGCACCTCGCGAGGTCGGGTCGGGGAGCTGTTTTTT. Its protein product is CASTSRGRVGELFF.